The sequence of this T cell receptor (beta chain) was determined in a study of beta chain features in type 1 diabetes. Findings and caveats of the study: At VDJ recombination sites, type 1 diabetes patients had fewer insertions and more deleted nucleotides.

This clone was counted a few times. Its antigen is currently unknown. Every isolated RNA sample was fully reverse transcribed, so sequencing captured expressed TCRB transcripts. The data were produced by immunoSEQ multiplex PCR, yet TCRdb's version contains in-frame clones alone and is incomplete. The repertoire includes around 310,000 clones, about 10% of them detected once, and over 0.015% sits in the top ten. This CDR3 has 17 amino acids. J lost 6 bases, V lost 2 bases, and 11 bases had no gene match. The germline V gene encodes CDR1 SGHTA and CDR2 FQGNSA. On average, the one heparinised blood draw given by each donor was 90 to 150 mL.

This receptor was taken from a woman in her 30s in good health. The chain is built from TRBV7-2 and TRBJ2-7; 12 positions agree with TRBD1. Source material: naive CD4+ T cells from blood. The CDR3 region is CASSLIPRGTGGSEQYF. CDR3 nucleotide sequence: TGTGCCAGCAGCTTAATTCCTCGCGGGACAGGGGGCAGCGAGCAGTACTTC. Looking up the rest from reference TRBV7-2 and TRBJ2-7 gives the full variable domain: GAGVSQSPSNKVTEKGKDVELRCDPISGHTALYWYRQSLGQGLEFLIYFQGNSAPDKSGLPSDRFSAERTGGSVSTLTIQRTQQEDSAVYLCASSLIPRGTGGSEQYFGPGTRLTVT.